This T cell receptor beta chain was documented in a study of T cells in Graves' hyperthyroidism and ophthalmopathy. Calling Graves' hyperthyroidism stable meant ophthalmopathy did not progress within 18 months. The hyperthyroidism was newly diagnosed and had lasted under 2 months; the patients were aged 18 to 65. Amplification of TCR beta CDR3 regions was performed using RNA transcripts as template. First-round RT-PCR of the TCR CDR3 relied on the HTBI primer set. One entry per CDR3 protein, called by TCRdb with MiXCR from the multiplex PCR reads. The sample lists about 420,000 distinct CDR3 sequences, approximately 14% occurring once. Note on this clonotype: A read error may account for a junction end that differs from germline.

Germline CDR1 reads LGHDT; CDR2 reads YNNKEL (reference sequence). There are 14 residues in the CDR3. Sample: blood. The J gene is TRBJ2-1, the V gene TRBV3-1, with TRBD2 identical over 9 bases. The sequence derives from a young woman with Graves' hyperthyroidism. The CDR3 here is CAGSLGLANNEQFF. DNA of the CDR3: TGTGCCGGCAGCTTAGGACTAGCGAACAATGAGCAGTTCTTC.